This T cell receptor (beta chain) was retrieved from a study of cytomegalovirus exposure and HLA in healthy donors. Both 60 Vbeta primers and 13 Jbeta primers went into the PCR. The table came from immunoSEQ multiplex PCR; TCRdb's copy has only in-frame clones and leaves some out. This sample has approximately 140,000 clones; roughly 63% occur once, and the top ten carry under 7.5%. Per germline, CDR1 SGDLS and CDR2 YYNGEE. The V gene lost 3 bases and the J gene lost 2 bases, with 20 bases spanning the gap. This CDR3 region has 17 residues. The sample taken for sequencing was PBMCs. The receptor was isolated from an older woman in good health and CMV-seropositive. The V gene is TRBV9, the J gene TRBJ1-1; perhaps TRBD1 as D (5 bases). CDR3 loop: CASSGPGRRNSNTEAFF. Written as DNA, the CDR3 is TGTGCCAGCAGCGGACCAGGGAGGCGCAATAGTAACACTGAAGCTTTCTTT.